Shown below are 14 T cell receptor beta chains from a single sample sequenced in a study of metastatic and nonmetastatic thyroid tumors. No patient had received any treatment before thyroid surgery. With MiXCR, TCRdb called clones anew from the PCR reads. The repertoire consists of about 13,000 clones, with around 25% occurring once and the leading ten covering 12%. Material for sequencing was adjacent normal tissue. These receptors originate from a female donor with papillary thyroid cancer or a benign thyroid nodule (not recorded which). Some clones in this sample may be carry-over from other donors' samples.

This clone counts as large. Here the CDR3 DNA reads TGCGCCAGCAGTGACATAGCGGGAGCCCCGGAGCAGTACTTC. Amino acids: CASSDIAGAPEQYF. This chain links TRBV10-2 with TRBJ2-7, with 9 bases identical to TRBD2. V lost 3 bases, J lost 7 bases, and 7 bases stayed unmatched. This CDR3 comprises 14 residues. Germline V gene sequence: CDR1 WSHSY, CDR2 SAAADI.

This clone showed up just a few times. The genes are TRBV6-2 or TRBV6-3 and TRBJ1-5; the D is unclear. Trimming removed 0 bases from V and 6 bases from J, with 6 bases in between. The CDR3 has 13 residues. Germline V gives CDR1 MNHEY, CDR2 SVGEGT. CDR3 DNA: TGTGCCAGCAGTTACTCGCCCGGTCAGCCCCAGCATTTT. This translates into CASSYSPGQPQHF.

This rearrangement joins TRBV6-1 to TRBJ2-7; D ambiguous. V gave up 4 bases and J gave up 0 bases, with 1 base separating them. Germline CDR1 is MNHNS and CDR2 is SASEGT. The CDR3 runs 11 residues. The DNA of the CDR3 is TGTGCCAGCAGTGGCTCCTACGAGCAGTACTTC. It yields the protein CASSGSYEQYF.

This chain uses TRBV7-2 with TRBJ2-2; weak D call: TRBD2 (5 bases). The length of the CDR3 is 15 residues. CDR1 and CDR2 from the germline V gene are SGHTA and FQGNSA. V was cut by 2 bases and J by 6 bases, with 13 bases left in between. The CDR3 sequence: CASSLQRSVSGELFF. CDR3 nucleotide sequence: TGTGCCAGCAGCTTACAGCGGTCTGTTTCCGGGGAGCTGTTTTTT.

The chain is built from TRBV20-1 and TRBJ2-2, with 7 bases identical to TRBD2. The CDR3 totals 14 residues. V shed 7 bases and J 0 bases; nucleotides not matched to a gene: 5. Germline loops: CDR1 DFQATT, CDR2 SNEGSKA (reference sequence). In DNA form, the CDR3 reads TGCAGTGGGGTTGCGGGGGCGAACACCGGGGAGCTGTTTTTT. Translation gives CSGVAGANTGELFF.

This clone was detected a few times. The V and J genes are TRBV24-1 and TRBJ1-3; tentative D call: TRBD1 (5 bases). V lost 4 bases, J lost 0 bases, and 12 bases lay in between. The germline CDR1 and CDR2 sequences are KGHDR and SFDVKD. The CDR3 extends over 16 amino acids. The CDR3 spells CATSDNRDASGNTIYF. The DNA of the CDR3 is TGTGCCACCAGTGACAACCGGGACGCCTCTGGAAACACCATATATTTT.

This chain links TRBV6-5 with TRBJ2-1; 9 bases agree with TRBD2. V was pared by 0 bases and J by 4 bases, with 4 bases of the junction left unmatched. Germline values: CDR1 MNHEY, CDR2 SVGAGI. This CDR3 is 16 amino acids long. The CDR3 DNA sequence: TGTGCCAGCAGTTACTCCCTAGCGGGAAGGTACAATGAGCAGTTCTTC. Residues: CASSYSLAGRYNEQFF.

This sequence joins TRBV9 and TRBJ2-7; TRBD1 matches 9 bases. Unmatched junction bases numbered 9, after V lost 4 bases and J lost 1 base. Germline-derived CDR1 and CDR2 are SGDLS and YYNGEE. This CDR3 is 16 amino acids long. The CDR3 loop is CASSPRAGTGSYEQYF. Here the CDR3 DNA reads TGTGCCAGCAGCCCGCGCGCCGGGACAGGGTCCTACGAGCAGTACTTC.

In its sample, this clone is medium-sized. The chain recombines TRBV28 with TRBJ2-3; tentatively, D is TRBD2 (5 bases). The CDR3 contains 15 residues. The germline gives CDR1 MDHEN, CDR2 SYDVKM. V was pared by 2 bases and J by 0 bases, with 9 bases between. The CDR3 nucleotides read TGTGCCAGCAGTTTACTGGGCGGGAGCACAGATACGCAGTATTTT. Residues: CASSLLGGSTDTQYF.

The sample holds many counts of this clone. Since a much larger clone is just one base distant, this may be a read error. Other DNA sequences within the sample encode an identical CDR3. This sequence joins TRBV12-5 and TRBJ2-1; no reliable D call. Germline CDR1 LGHNT, CDR2 FRNRAP. V was trimmed by 1 base and J by 10 bases, leaving 11 bases between them. This CDR3 contains 13 residues. The CDR3 region has the DNA TGTGCTAGTGGTTTGGGAGGCGGTTACGAGCAGTTCTTC. Residues: CASGLGGGYEQFF.

This clone is labeled medium-sized. The junction differs from germline at one of its ends, possibly a read error. The chain has TRBV7-7 and TRBJ2-5, with D maybe TRBD2 (6 bases). The germline V gene encodes CDR1 SSHAT and CDR2 FNYEAQ (reference sequence). The CDR3 sequence is 13 residues long. In nucleotides, the CDR3 is TGTGCTAGCAGCTTAATCGGGGGAGAGACCCAGTACTTC. Amino acids: CASSLIGGETQYF.

The chain uses TRBV10-2 and TRBJ1-5, with TRBD1 matching 7 bases. With V trimmed by 8 bases and J by 3 bases, 7 bases remained unmatched. CDR1 WSHSY and CDR2 SAAADI come from the germline V gene. This CDR3 has 14 residues. The CDR3 protein is CASVDRAYNQPQHF. The CDR3 DNA is TGCGCCAGCGTTGACAGGGCTTACAATCAGCCCCAGCATTTT.

The chain is built from TRBV12-3 or TRBV12-4 and TRBJ2-3, with 12 bases matching TRBD2. The V and J ends lost 7 bases and 5 bases, in that order; junction bases with no gene match: 10. The length of the CDR3 is 16 residues. The CDR3 loop is CASTSRLAGEVDTQYF. The CDR3 nucleotides read TGTGCCAGCACTTCCCGACTAGCGGGAGAGGTAGATACGCAGTATTTT.

The rearrangement joins TRBV20-1 to TRBJ1-4, with D perhaps matching TRBD1 (6 bases). This CDR3 spans 13 amino acids. CDR1 and CDR2 (germline): DFQATT, SNEGSKA (reference sequence). Trimming pared 7 bases from V and 4 bases from J, leaving 13 bases between. This chain's CDR3 is CSVADRFNEKLFF. In nucleotides, the CDR3 is TGCAGTGTGGCCGACAGGTTTAATGAAAAACTGTTTTTT.